The clone carrying this TCR beta chain turned up a few times. These data are taken from a study of response to subunit inactivated influenza vaccine. TCRdb re-derived calls from the RT-PCR reads in MiXCR, one entry per CDR3 protein. The sample lists some 550,000 distinct CDR3 sequences, around 21% occurring once. The same data also contributed to another study, on T cells expressing NK-cell markers. That report adds: 5'RACE template switching built TCR beta cDNA with unique molecular identifiers. In roughly six donors, dominant NKG2C+ clonotypes were about 1.0-7.0% of CD8+ T cells. Among several donors, these clonotypes also ranked first in the CD3+CD56-NKG2C+ fraction.

Here the sequenced sample was CD4+ T cells sorted from PBMCs, taken roughly 13 days after vaccination. The receptor comes from a man in his fifties who received an inactivated influenza vaccine.

CDR3 loop: CSVEGGSNNNEQFF. The CDR3 DNA reads as TGCAGCGTTGAAGGCGGGAGTAATAACAATGAGCAGTTCTTC. J is TRBJ2-1 and V is TRBV29-1, with 7 nucleotides matching TRBD2. Germline V gene lookup returns CDR1 SQVTM and CDR2 ANQGSEA. The CDR3 spans 14 residues. The junction had 5 bases not matched to a gene; V was cut back by 1 base and J by 5 bases.